The 16 T cell receptor beta chains reported below all come from one sample, sequenced in a study of OX40 agonist ivuxolimab in advanced cancers. Produced via immunoSEQ multiplex PCR; TCRdb's table is partial and in-frame only. The table has about 100,000 clones, around nine tenths seen once. Sequenced material: CD4+ or CD8+ T cells sorted from blood, taken in a trial of the OX40 agonist ivuxolimab. The receptors stem from an adult with an advanced solid tumor such as melanoma, head and neck, liver or kidney cancer.

CDR3 sequence: CASSFGGEKLFF. The CDR3, as DNA: TGTGCCAGCAGCTTCGGGGGGGAAAAACTGTTTTTT. V and J are TRBV11-2 and TRBJ1-4; D is possibly TRBD1 (5 bases). V lost 3 bases to trimming and J lost 8 bases, with 7 bases between them. This CDR3 spans 12 amino acids. The germline V gene has CDR1 SGHAT and CDR2 FQNNGV.

This clone was recorded once. The chain carries TRBV4-1 and TRBJ2-5; no clear D. TRBJ2-7 explains the end of the DNA better; the J call may be wrong. Per germline, CDR1 MGHRA and CDR2 YSYEKL. The CDR3 length is 15 residues. DNA of the CDR3: TGCGCCAGCAGCGCAGAACGGGCCGGAAGCTACGAGCAGTACTTC. This sequence encodes CASSAERAGSYEQYF.

The gene calls are TRBV7-2 and TRBJ1-4, with D tentatively TRBD1 (5 bases). Between the trimmed V and J ends, which lost 0 bases and 2 bases, there was a span of 10 bases. The CDR3 consists of 16 residues. Per germline, CDR1 SGHTA and CDR2 FQGNSA. The DNA for the CDR3 is TGTGCCAGCAGCTTAGCCTCGGGGCCGACTAATGAAAAACTGTTTTTT. Amino acid sequence: CASSLASGPTNEKLFF.

The chain combines TRBV29-1 with TRBJ1-1; no definite D call. Between the trimmed V and J ends, which lost 0 bases and 7 bases, there was a span of 18 bases. CDR3 length: 15 amino acids. The germline gives CDR1 SQVTM, CDR2 ANQGSEA. The CDR3 here is CSVEDPTGSLGEAFF. The CDR3 DNA reads as TGCAGCGTTGAAGATCCTACCGGGTCGTTGGGTGAAGCTTTCTTT.

This clone has just one count. The chain uses TRBV9 and TRBJ2-3; 10 bases fit TRBD2. Germline trimming cut 0 bases from V and 4 bases from J; bases unmatched to any gene: 5. The CDR3 runs 16 residues. Germline CDR1 reads SGDLS; CDR2 reads YYNGEE. CDR3 nucleotide sequence: TGTGCCAGCAGCGTAGTCGGTAGCGGGGGGTCAGATACGCAGTATTTT. Translated: CASSVVGSGGSDTQYF.

This chain connects TRBV18 to TRBJ1-3, with a possible D match to TRBD1 (6 bases). Between the trimmed V and J ends, which lost 5 bases and 4 bases, there was a span of 9 bases. The CDR3 runs to 13 residues. Per germline, CDR1 KGHSH and CDR2 LQKENI. CDR3 amino acids: CASSTGSGNTIYF. Here the CDR3 DNA reads TGTGCCAGCTCAACAGGGTCAGGAAACACCATATATTTT.

J is TRBJ2-3 and V is TRBV7-3; 11 bases fit TRBD2. Germline V gene data show CDR1 as SGHTA and CDR2 as FQGTGA. The CDR3 is 16 amino acids. V dropped 5 bases and J dropped 3; count of bases not matched to a gene: 7. This chain's CDR3 is CASSPRLAGPTDTQYF. CDR3 sequence (DNA): TGTGCCAGCAGCCCCCGACTAGCGGGGCCTACAGATACGCAGTATTTT.

The genes are TRBV5-1 and TRBJ2-7; D may be TRBD1 (5 bases). The CDR3 contains 15 residues. Per germline, CDR1 SGHRS and CDR2 YFSETQ. V dropped 0 bases and J dropped 5 bases, with 15 bases sitting between them. Here the CDR3 DNA reads TGCGCCAGCAGCTTGGTTGGGGCTGGTCTCGACGAGCAGTACTTC. Protein: CASSLVGAGLDEQYF.

This clone was seen only a few times. V gene TRBV5-1 combines with J gene TRBJ2-3, with D perhaps matching TRBD2 (6 bases). Germline CDR1 and CDR2: SGHRS and YFSETQ. The CDR3 has 15 amino acids. Trimming took 1 base from V and 2 from J, leaving 11 bases between them. The CDR3 loop reads CASSLTRGFTDTQYF. In DNA, the CDR3 is TGCGCCAGCAGCTTGACCCGGGGGTTCACAGATACGCAGTATTTT.

This chain joins TRBV11-2 and TRBJ2-1; 11 bases line up with TRBD1. The germline CDR1 and CDR2 sequences are SGHAT and FQNNGV. J lost 9 bases, V lost 5 bases, and 12 bases had no gene match. This CDR3 contains 16 residues. The chain's CDR3 is CASSTLGGTGGFEQFF. The DNA for the CDR3 is TGTGCCAGCAGCACCCTCGGCGGGACAGGGGGTTTTGAGCAGTTCTTC.

The chain couples TRBV11-2 to TRBJ1-2; D is unresolved. V shed 3 bases and J shed 8 bases, with 19 bases lying between them. This CDR3 has 15 residues. The germline CDR1 and CDR2 sequences are SGHAT and FQNNGV. This CDR3 is CASSFKNAGVVGYTF. In nucleotides, the CDR3 is TGTGCCAGCAGCTTTAAAAACGCAGGAGTGGTCGGCTACACCTTC.

The chain links TRBV7-9 to TRBJ2-7, with a possible D match to TRBD2 (6 bases). The germline V gene encodes CDR1 SEHNR and CDR2 FQNEAQ (reference sequence). Trimming removed 10 bases at V and 2 bases at J, with 15 bases between. The CDR3 spans 13 residues. The CDR3 coding sequence is TGTGCCACCGATACGGGACTTACCTACGAGCAGTACTTC. It translates to CATDTGLTYEQYF. Filled out from reference TRBV7-9 and TRBJ2-7, the complete variable domain reads DTGVSQNPRHKITKRGQNVTFRCDPISEHNRLYWYRQTLGQGPEFLTYFQNEAQLEKSRLLSDRFSAERPKGSFSTLEIQRTEQGDSAMYLCATDTGLTYEQYFGPGTRLTVT.

To note about this clone: One end of the junction is discordant with germline, which a read error may explain. This CDR3 is also generated by other DNA sequences in the sample. The V and J genes are TRBV15 and TRBJ2-7; D possibly uses TRBD1 or TRBD2 (6 bases each). The CDR3 runs 17 residues. Germline V gene sequence: CDR1 LNHNV, CDR2 YYDKDF (reference sequence). The CDR3 DNA sequence: TGTGCCACCAGCAGAGATCTTAGGGGGAGGTTGTCCTATGAGCAGTACTTC. This encodes CATSRDLRGRLSYEQYF. Full variable domain (missing parts from reference TRBV15 and TRBJ2-7): DAMVIQNPRYQVTQFGKPVTLSCSQTLNHNVMYWYQQKSSQAPKLLFHYYDKDFNNEADTPDNFQSRRPNTSFCFLDIRSPGLGDTAMYLCATSRDLRGRLSYEQYFGPGTRLTVT.

The V and J genes are TRBV7-9 and TRBJ2-5; possible D gene TRBD2, 5 bases. Trimming removed 7 bases at V and 3 bases at J, with 12 bases between. Germline-derived CDR1 and CDR2 are SEHNR and FQNEAQ (reference sequence). This CDR3 has 13 residues. The CDR3 coding sequence is TGTGCCAGCAAGGGAGCAGTTGAAGAGACCCAGTACTTC. Its translation is CASKGAVEETQYF.

J is TRBJ1-2 and V is TRBV7-8, with TRBD1 matching over 8 bases. The CDR3 runs 18 residues. Germline V CDR1 and CDR2: SGHVS, FQNEAQ. J was trimmed by 0 bases and V by 5 bases; bases with no gene match: 14. CDR3 nucleotides: TGTGCCAGCAGCCTCCTTCGGACAGGGCCGGACGCTAACTATGGCTACACCTTC. This encodes CASSLLRTGPDANYGYTF. Complete variable domain (other parts from reference TRBV7-8 and TRBJ1-2): GAGVSQSPRYKVAKRGQDVALRCDPISGHVSLFWYQQALGQGPEFLTYFQNEAQLDKSGLPSDRFFAERPEGSVSTLKIQRTQQEDSAVYLCASSLLRTGPDANYGYTFGSGTRLTVV.

This clone appeared a few times. The chain employs TRBV4-1 and TRBJ1-1; TRBD1 agrees at 9 bases. The CDR3 is made up of 14 amino acids. From germline, CDR1 is MGHRA and CDR2 YSYEKL. With V trimmed by 3 bases and J by 6 bases, 5 bases remained unmatched. The CDR3 nucleotides read TGCGCCAGCAGCCAGACCGGGACAGGGCCTGAAGCTTTCTTT. Translating it yields CASSQTGTGPEAFF.